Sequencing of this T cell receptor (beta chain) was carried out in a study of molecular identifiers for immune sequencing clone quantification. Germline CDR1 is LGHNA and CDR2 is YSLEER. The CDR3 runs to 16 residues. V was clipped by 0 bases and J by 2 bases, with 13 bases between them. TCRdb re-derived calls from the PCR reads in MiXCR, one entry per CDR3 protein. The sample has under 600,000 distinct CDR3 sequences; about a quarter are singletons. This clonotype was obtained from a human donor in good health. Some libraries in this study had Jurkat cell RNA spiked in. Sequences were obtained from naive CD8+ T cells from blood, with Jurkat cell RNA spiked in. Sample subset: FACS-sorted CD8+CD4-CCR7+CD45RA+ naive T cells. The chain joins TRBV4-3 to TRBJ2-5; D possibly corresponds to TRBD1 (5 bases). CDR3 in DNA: TGCGCCAGCAGCCAAGATTCCTGGGCAGGGCAAGAGACCCAGTACTTC. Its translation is CASSQDSWAGQETQYF.